The 19 T cell receptor beta chains below were found in one sample sequenced in a study of blood T cell repertoires in COVID-19. Repertoires were generated with immunoSEQ multiplex PCR, while TCRdb's copy carries only in-frame clones and drops some. The sample includes about 270,000 clones, 88% of them seen just once. The specimen was PBMCs or T cells enriched from blood (not recorded which). The receptors here all came from a woman aged 45-65 years who had recovered from COVID-19.

The chain links TRBV29-1 to TRBJ1-1; D is uncertain. This CDR3 has 12 amino acids. The germline V gene encodes CDR1 SQVTM and CDR2 ANQGSEA. Between the trimmed V and J ends, which lost 8 bases and 5 bases, there was a span of 15 bases. The chain's CDR3 is CSSSGGRTEAFF. The CDR3 DNA reads as TGCAGCTCTTCTGGAGGGAGGACTGAAGCTTTCTTT.

The chain uses TRBV18 and TRBJ1-1; 9 positions agree with TRBD1. The CDR3 loop spans 16 amino acids. V gave up 3 bases and J gave up 5 bases; unmatched junction bases: 10. Per germline, CDR1 KGHSH and CDR2 LQKENI. DNA of the CDR3: TGTGCCAGCTCACCCGGGACAGGGAGTGTAGGGACTGAAGCTTTCTTT. It translates to CASSPGTGSVGTEAFF.

V gene TRBV28 combines with J gene TRBJ1-1, with 8 bases identical to TRBD1. The CDR3 runs to 13 residues. Germline V gene data show CDR1 as MDHEN and CDR2 as SYDVKM. J gave up 11 bases and V 2 bases, and 7 bases lay outside the gene matches. The CDR3 sequence is CASSLGQGAAAFF. CDR3 bases: TGTGCCAGCAGTTTAGGGCAGGGGGCAGCTGCTTTCTTT.

The chain has TRBV7-2 and TRBJ1-1; 9 bases align to TRBD1. This CDR3 comprises 15 residues. The V gene's germline CDR1 is SGHTA and CDR2 FQGNSA. V was clipped by 3 bases and J by 4 bases; unmatched bases: 6. The DNA for the CDR3 is TGTGCCAGCAGCTTGTCGACAGGGGGTATCACTGAAGCTTTCTTT. It yields the protein CASSLSTGGITEAFF.

The chain is built from TRBV27 and TRBJ2-3; 10 nucleotides match TRBD1. The CDR3 has 19 residues. V shed 6 bases, J shed 0 bases, and the junction held 15 bases outside the gene matches. Germline loops: CDR1 MNHEY, CDR2 SMNVEV (reference sequence). CDR3 sequence reads: CASRGYSRDRGTSTDTQYF. As DNA, the CDR3 is TGTGCCAGCAGGGGCTACTCCCGGGACAGGGGAACTAGCACAGATACGCAGTATTTT.

The chain has TRBV5-4 and TRBJ1-2; the match to TRBD1 covers 7 bases. CDR3 size: 14 residues. Per the germline V gene, CDR1 is SGHNT and CDR2 is YYREEE (reference sequence). The ends lost 2 bases at V and 7 bases at J; junction bases unmatched: 8. The CDR3 loop reads CASSLQGRGSGYTF. The CDR3 DNA follows: TGTGCCAGCAGCTTACAGGGGCGGGGCAGTGGCTACACCTTC.

The sample holds one count of this clone. The rearrangement uses TRBV4-1 and TRBJ2-3, with 11 bases fitting TRBD2. Germline lookup yields CDR1 MGHRA and CDR2 YSYEKL. With V trimmed by 8 bases and J by 0 bases, 7 bases remained unmatched. The CDR3 loop spans 16 amino acids. DNA for the CDR3: TGCGCCAGCGGAAGACTAGCGGGAACTAGCACAGATACGCAGTATTTT. Encoded protein: CASGRLAGTSTDTQYF.

This chain links TRBV9 with TRBJ2-2; no clear D. Looked up from germline, CDR1 is SGDLS and CDR2 is YYNGEE. The V end lost 0 bases, the J end lost 4 bases, and 10 bases lay between the germline ends. The CDR3 length is 15 residues. The CDR3 reads CASSVAESSTGELFF. In DNA form, the CDR3 reads TGTGCCAGCAGCGTAGCTGAGTCCTCCACCGGGGAGCTGTTTTTT.

The chain employs TRBV9 and TRBJ1-3, with D tentatively TRBD1 (5 bases). The V end was cut by 4 bases, the J end by 3 bases, with 11 bases between. Germline assignment: CDR1 SGDLS and CDR2 YYNGEE. The CDR3 consists of 14 residues. CDR3 region: CASSQQAVGNTIYF. In DNA form, the CDR3 reads TGTGCCAGCAGCCAACAGGCAGTTGGAAACACCATATATTTT.

The V call is TRBV5-6, the J call TRBJ1-2; D is ambiguous. CDR3 length: 13 residues. Germline V gene data show CDR1 as SGHDT and CDR2 as YYEEEE. V gave up 3 bases and J gave up 5 bases, with 11 bases separating them. The CDR3 reads CASSSWQRYGYTF. CDR3 DNA sequence: TGTGCCAGCAGCTCTTGGCAGAGGTATGGCTACACCTTC. The whole variable domain, filled in from reference TRBV5-6 and TRBJ1-2, reads DAGVTQSPTHLIKTRGQQVTLRCSPKSGHDTVSWYQQALGQGPQFIFQYYEEEERQRGNFPDRFSGHQFPNYSSELNVNALLLGDSALYLCASSSWQRYGYTFGSGTRLTVV.

This chain connects TRBV6-1 to TRBJ1-1, with D uncertain. Trimming shortened V by 3 bases and J by 8 bases, and 16 bases separated the two germline ends. This CDR3 is 14 amino acids long. The germline V gene encodes CDR1 MNHNS and CDR2 SASEGT. The CDR3 nucleotides read TGTGCCAGCAGTGATTCGTACGGGAAACAGGAAGCTTTCTTT. This sequence encodes CASSDSYGKQEAFF.

This sequence joins TRBV19 and TRBJ1-2, with D hard to call. Germline CDR1 LNHDA, CDR2 SQIVND (reference sequence). V was cut by 3 bases and J by 4 bases, with 9 bases left in between. The CDR3 has 13 amino acids. The CDR3 sequence is CASSIGAGYGYTF. Written as DNA, the CDR3 is TGTGCCAGTAGTATTGGCGCAGGCTATGGCTACACCTTC.

The V and J genes are TRBV5-4 and TRBJ2-7; 7 nucleotides line up with TRBD1. In germline, CDR1 is SGHNT, CDR2 YYREEE (reference sequence). V gave up 4 bases and J gave up 0 bases; unmatched junction bases: 10. The CDR3 length is 16 residues. CDR3 bases: TGTGCCAGCAGCAAACCCGGGACAGACGTCTCCTACGAGCAGTACTTC. Its translation is CASSKPGTDVSYEQYF. Combining the CDR3 with reference TRBV5-4 and TRBJ2-7 gives the whole variable domain ETGVTQSPTHLIKTRGQQVTLRCSSQSGHNTVSWYQQALGQGPQFIFQYYREEENGRGNFPPRFSGLQFPNYSSELNVNALELDDSALYLCASSKPGTDVSYEQYFGPGTRLTVT.

V gene TRBV11-2 combines with J gene TRBJ2-7; 9 nucleotides match TRBD1. Germline trimming cut 1 base from V and 4 bases from J; bases unmatched to any gene: 5. Germline-derived CDR1 and CDR2 are SGHAT and FQNNGV. The CDR3 totals 15 residues. The CDR3 loop reads CASSLGTGGGYEQYF. The CDR3 DNA reads TGTGCCAGCAGCTTAGGAACAGGGGGCGGTTACGAGCAGTACTTC.

This clone was found once. The gene calls are TRBV18 and TRBJ1-5, with 10 bases identical to TRBD1. In germline, CDR1 is KGHSH, CDR2 LQKENI. V trimming: 3 bases; J trimming: 6 bases; junction bases outside the gene matches: 11. The CDR3 length is 17 residues. Written as DNA, the CDR3 is TGTGCCAGCTCACCGTACCAGGGGACAGGGGCCTTTCAGCCCCAGCATTTT. The encoded protein is CASSPYQGTGAFQPQHF.

The CDR3 nucleotides are TGTGCCAGCAGCTTAGACGGGAATAGCGGGAGGTTATCCTCCGATACGCAGTATTTT. It specifies CASSLDGNSGRLSSDTQYF. The rearrangement joins TRBV7-8 to TRBJ2-3, with 10 bases that match TRBD2. Losses at the gene ends were 1 base for V and 6 bases for J; bases not matched to a gene: 16. Germline V gene lookup returns CDR1 SGHVS and CDR2 FQNEAQ. CDR3 length equals 19 residues.

With respect to this clone: One junction end disagrees with the germline gene, perhaps due to a read error. The chain has TRBV7-7 and TRBJ2-1; TRBD1 might be the D (6 bases). The germline V gene has CDR1 SSHAT and CDR2 FNYEAQ (reference sequence). The CDR3 covers 14 residues. CDR3 loop: CASSSGQSHNEQFF. Here the CDR3 DNA reads TGTGCTAGCAGCTCGGGACAAAGCCACAATGAGCAGTTCTTC.

The chain joins TRBV28 to TRBJ1-5; TRBD1 matches at 8 bases. Trimming at V came to 5 bases and at J to 7 bases, leaving 10 bases not matched to a gene. Germline V gene data show CDR1 as MDHEN and CDR2 as SYDVKM. The CDR3 has 15 amino acids. CDR3 residues: CASSNLQGAWQPQHF. CDR3 nucleotide sequence: TGTGCCAGCAGTAACCTGCAGGGGGCCTGGCAGCCCCAGCATTTT.

This clone was detected only a few times. The chain's CDR3 is CASSSDGGISEQFF. The CDR3 bases are TGTGCCAGCAGCTCGGACGGAGGGATTAGCGAGCAGTTCTTC. The chain joins TRBV11-2 to TRBJ2-1, with TRBD2 as a possible D gene (6 bases). Trimming pared 4 bases from V and 10 bases from J, leaving 17 bases between. The CDR3 contains 14 residues. Germline V lookup: CDR1 SGHAT, CDR2 FQNNGV.